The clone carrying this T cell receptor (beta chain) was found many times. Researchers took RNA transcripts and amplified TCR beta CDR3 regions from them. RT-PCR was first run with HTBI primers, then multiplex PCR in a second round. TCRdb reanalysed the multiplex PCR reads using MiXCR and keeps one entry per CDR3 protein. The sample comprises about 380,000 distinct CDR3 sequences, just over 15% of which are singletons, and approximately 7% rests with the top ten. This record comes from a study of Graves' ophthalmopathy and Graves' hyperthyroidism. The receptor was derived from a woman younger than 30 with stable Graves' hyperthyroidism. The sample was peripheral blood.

CDR3 residues: CASSEAAGNSPLHF. Here the CDR3 DNA reads TGTGCCAGCAGTGAAGCGGCAGGCAATTCACCCCTCCACTTT. V gene TRBV6-1 combines with J gene TRBJ1-6; D remains ambiguous. Trimming took 0 bases from V and 7 from J, leaving 7 bases between them. Germline V lookup: CDR1 MNHNS, CDR2 SASEGT. The CDR3 loop spans 14 amino acids.